This paragraph reports one T cell receptor beta chain. Its antigen is unknown. CDR1 is MNHEY and CDR2 is SVGAGI in the germline V gene. CDR3 length: 15 amino acids. V was shortened by 2 bases and J by 2 bases, with 12 bases between the two germline ends. Sequencing used immunoSEQ multiplex PCR; TCRdb keeps in-frame clones, though not all of them. Counted here are under 150,000 clones, 90% occurring once; the ten biggest clones make up approximately 1.6%. The entry originates in a study of T cell responses to AZD1222 COVID-19 vaccine. Findings of the study overall: Among the donors, most were white British and more were female, and clonal diversity was possibly underestimated. None of the repertoires were sampled until the peak T cell response had passed.

This chain links TRBV6-5 with TRBJ1-2; possible D gene TRBD1, 5 bases. The origin of this receptor is an adult who received the AZD1222 COVID-19 vaccine. Material: peripheral blood, obtained 28 days after the second AZD1222 dose. The CDR3 reads CASSYSPRANYGYTF. DNA for the CDR3: TGTGCCAGCAGTTACAGTCCCAGGGCGAACTATGGCTACACCTTC.